This TCR beta chain appears in the sequencing data of a study of a mutant IDH1 vaccine in newly diagnosed glioma. Noted time point: week 5, during vaccination. Each dose delivered 300 ug of mutant IDH1 20-mer peptide subcutaneously with imiquimod. The CDR3 contains 14 residues. CDR1 is SGHAT and CDR2 is FQNNGV in the germline V gene. Trimming cost V 5 bases and J 0 bases, with 10 bases left between them. Assay: immunoSEQ multiplex PCR; the TCRdb copy retains only in-frame clones and omits some. The sample includes about 42,000 clones, 80% to 90% seen only once; the top ten take approximately 1.5%. Concerning this clone itself: Its specificity is unknown.

Here the sequenced sample was PBMCs, taken from a glioma patient whose treatment included an IDH1 peptide vaccine. The chain has TRBV11-2 and TRBJ1-1; D is unresolved. This receptor was taken from a middle-aged man with glioma. DNA for the CDR3: TGTGCCAGCAGCCCTGGACGGATGAACACTGAAGCTTTCTTT. It yields the protein CASSPGRMNTEAFF.